This T cell receptor (beta chain) was obtained from a study of regulatory T cells in long-lasting Graves disease. Study-wide background: Under 3 months of antithyroid drugs had been taken by newly diagnosed Graves' patients. Whole-study findings and limits: TRBV28, TRBJ1-2 and TRBJ2-5 were favored in persistent disease.

Sample time point: newly diagnosed GD, antithyroid drugs for less than 3 months. Scientists built the TCR library using RNA that was extracted from PBMCs. It was an endocrinology department in Xi'an, China, that provided the patients. Only one count was recorded for this clonotype. The antigen remains undetermined. The germline CDR1 and CDR2 sequences are KGHDR and SFDVKD. V lost 3 bases to trimming and J lost 1 base, with 9 bases between them. There are 15 residues in the CDR3. According to the study, TCR beta libraries were built with iRepertoire HTBI primers and CDR3-region Arm-PCR. Per the authors' pipeline: Spanning all samples, the identified segments comprised around 62 TRBV and around 15 TRBJ. TCRdb itself ran the multiplex PCR reads through MiXCR, one entry per CDR3 protein. These V and J calls derive from TCRdb rather than the authors' analysis. Of some 230,000 distinct CDR3 sequences in the sample, 15% to 20% are singletons; the top ten hold over 20%.

The clonotype comes from a female donor with Graves disease. The chain uses TRBV24-1 and TRBJ1-5; maybe TRBD1 (5 bases). The sample here was peripheral blood mononuclear cells (PBMCs), taken at new diagnosis, from a patient treated with antithyroid drugs. The CDR3 DNA is TGTGCCACCAGTGATGGGACGAGCAGCAATCAGCCCCAGCATTTT. Protein: CATSDGTSSNQPQHF.